The 2 T cell receptor beta chains below were found in one sample sequenced in a study of T cells expressing NK-cell markers. TCRdb re-called the 5' RACE reads and catalogs CDR3 proteins one per entry, DNA excluded. The repertoire table contains about 260,000 distinct CDR3 sequences. The material sequenced was blood T cells: a sorted CD56 or NKG2C T cell subset, CD4+ or CD8+ T cells, or bulk PBMC T cells (not recorded which). The receptors stem from a man between 18 and 35 years old in good health.

CDR3 sequence reads: CSGKTGGPYEQYF. The V call is TRBV20-1, the J call TRBJ2-7. This CDR3 spans 13 amino acids. Per the germline V gene, CDR1 is DFQATT and CDR2 is SNEGSKA (reference sequence).

The chain joins TRBV7-6 to TRBJ2-1; TCRdb's D call of TRBD1 is untestable without DNA. CDR1 is SGHVS and CDR2 is FNYEAQ in the germline V gene. The CDR3 consists of 13 residues. Here the CDR3 reads CATQDRPYNEQFF.